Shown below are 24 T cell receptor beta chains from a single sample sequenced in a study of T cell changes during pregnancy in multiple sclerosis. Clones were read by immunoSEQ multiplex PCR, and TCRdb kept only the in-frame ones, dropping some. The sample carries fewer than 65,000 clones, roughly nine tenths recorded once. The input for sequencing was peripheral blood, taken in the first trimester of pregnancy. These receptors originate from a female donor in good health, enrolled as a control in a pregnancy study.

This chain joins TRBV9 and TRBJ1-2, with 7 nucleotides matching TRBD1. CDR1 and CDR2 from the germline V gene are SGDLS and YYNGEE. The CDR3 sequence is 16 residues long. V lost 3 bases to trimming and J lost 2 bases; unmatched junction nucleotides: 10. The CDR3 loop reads CASSGNSDRSNYGYTF. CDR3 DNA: TGTGCCAGCAGCGGTAATTCGGACAGGTCCAACTATGGCTACACCTTC.

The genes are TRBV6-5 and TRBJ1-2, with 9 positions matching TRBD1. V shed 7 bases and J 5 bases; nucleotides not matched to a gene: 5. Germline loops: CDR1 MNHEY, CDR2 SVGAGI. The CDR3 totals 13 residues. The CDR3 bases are TGTGCCAGCAAACGGACAGGGGCTTATGGCTACACCTTC. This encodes CASKRTGAYGYTF.

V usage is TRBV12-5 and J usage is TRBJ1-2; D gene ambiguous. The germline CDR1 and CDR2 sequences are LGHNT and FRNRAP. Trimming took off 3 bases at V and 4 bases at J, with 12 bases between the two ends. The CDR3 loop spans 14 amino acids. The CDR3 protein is CASGLGGLGYGYTF. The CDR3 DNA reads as TGTGCTAGTGGTTTAGGAGGTCTTGGCTATGGCTACACCTTC. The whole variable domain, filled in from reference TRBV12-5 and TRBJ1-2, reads DARVTQTPRHKVTEMGQEVTMRCQPILGHNTVFWYRQTMMQGLELLAYFRNRAPLDDSGMPKDRFSAEMPDATLATLKIQPSEPRDSAVYFCASGLGGLGYGYTFGSGTRLTVV.

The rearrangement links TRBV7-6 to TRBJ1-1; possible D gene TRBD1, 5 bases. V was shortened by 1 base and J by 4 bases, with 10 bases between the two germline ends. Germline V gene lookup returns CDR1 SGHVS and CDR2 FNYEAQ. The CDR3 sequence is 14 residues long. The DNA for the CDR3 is TGTGCCAGCAGCTTAGAGACAGTAGGCACTGAAGCTTTCTTT. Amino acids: CASSLETVGTEAFF. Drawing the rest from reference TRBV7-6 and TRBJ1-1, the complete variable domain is GAGVSQSPRYKVTKRGQDVALRCDPISGHVSLYWYRQALGQGPEFLTYFNYEAQQDKSGLPNDRFSAERPEGSISTLTIQRTEQRDSAMYRCASSLETVGTEAFFGQGTRLTVV.

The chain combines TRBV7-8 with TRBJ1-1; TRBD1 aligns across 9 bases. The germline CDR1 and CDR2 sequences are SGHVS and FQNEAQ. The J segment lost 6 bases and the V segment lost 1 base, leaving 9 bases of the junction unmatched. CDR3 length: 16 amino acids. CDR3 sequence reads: CASSLVDRGRLSEAFF. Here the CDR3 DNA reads TGTGCCAGCAGCTTAGTGGACAGGGGCCGTTTATCTGAAGCTTTCTTT.

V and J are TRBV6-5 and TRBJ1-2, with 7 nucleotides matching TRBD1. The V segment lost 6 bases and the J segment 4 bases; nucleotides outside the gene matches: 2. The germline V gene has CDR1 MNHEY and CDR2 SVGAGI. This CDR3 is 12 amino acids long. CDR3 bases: TGTGCCAGCAGCCGGGACAGCTATGGCTACACCTTC. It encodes CASSRDSYGYTF.

The CDR3 region is CASSPGTGDYEQYF. CDR3 nucleotide sequence: TGTGCCAGCTCACCTGGGACAGGGGATTACGAGCAGTACTTC. The chain is built from TRBV18 and TRBJ2-7; 10 bases are a match to TRBD1. This CDR3 has 14 residues. Trimming took 3 bases from V and 4 from J; bases not matched to a gene: 3. The germline V gene encodes CDR1 KGHSH and CDR2 LQKENI.

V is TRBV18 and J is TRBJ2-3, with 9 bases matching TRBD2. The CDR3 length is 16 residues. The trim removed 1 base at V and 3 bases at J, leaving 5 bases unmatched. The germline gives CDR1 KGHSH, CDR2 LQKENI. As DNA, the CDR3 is TGTGCCAGCTCACCACGGCGGGGGGGCGGTACAGATACGCAGTATTTT. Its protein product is CASSPRRGGGTDTQYF.

Here the CDR3 DNA reads TGTGCCAGTAGTGACCAGGGCTACGAGCAGTACTTC. Amino acid sequence: CASSDQGYEQYF. This rearrangement joins TRBV19 to TRBJ2-7, with a tentative D call TRBD1 (5 bases). The V end lost 5 bases, the J end lost 3 bases, and 8 bases lay between the germline ends. CDR1 LNHDA and CDR2 SQIVND come from the germline V gene (reference sequence). The CDR3 is 12 amino acids.

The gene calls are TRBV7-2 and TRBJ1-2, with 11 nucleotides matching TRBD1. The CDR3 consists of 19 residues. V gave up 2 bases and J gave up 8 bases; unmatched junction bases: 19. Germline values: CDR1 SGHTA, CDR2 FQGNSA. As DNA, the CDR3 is TGTGCCAGCAGCTTAAGACTTACGGGACAGGGGGAGGTTTTGGGAGGCTACACCTTC. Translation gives CASSLRLTGQGEVLGGYTF.

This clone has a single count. The CDR3, as DNA: TGTGCCAGCAGCTTGACTAGGGCAACCGAGGGGGCCAACGTCCTGACTTTC. It is translated as CASSLTRATEGANVLTF. This chain uses TRBV5-4 with TRBJ2-6; the D gene is possibly TRBD2 (5 bases). The ends were cut back, 1 base at V and 4 bases at J, with 15 bases in the middle. The CDR3 has 17 residues. Germline V gives CDR1 SGHNT, CDR2 YYREEE (reference sequence).

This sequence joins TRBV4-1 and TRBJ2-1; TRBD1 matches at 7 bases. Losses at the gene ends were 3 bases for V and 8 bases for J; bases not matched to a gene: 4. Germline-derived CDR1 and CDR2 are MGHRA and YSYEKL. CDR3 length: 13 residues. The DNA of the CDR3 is TGCGCCAGCAGCCAGGGACAGATTTATGAGCAGTTCTTC. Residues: CASSQGQIYEQFF.

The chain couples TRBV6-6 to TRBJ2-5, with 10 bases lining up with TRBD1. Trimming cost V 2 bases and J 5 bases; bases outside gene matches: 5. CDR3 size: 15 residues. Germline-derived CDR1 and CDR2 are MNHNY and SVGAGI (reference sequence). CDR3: CASSYRDRGSETQYF. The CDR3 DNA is TGTGCCAGCAGTTACCGGGACAGGGGTTCCGAGACCCAGTACTTC.

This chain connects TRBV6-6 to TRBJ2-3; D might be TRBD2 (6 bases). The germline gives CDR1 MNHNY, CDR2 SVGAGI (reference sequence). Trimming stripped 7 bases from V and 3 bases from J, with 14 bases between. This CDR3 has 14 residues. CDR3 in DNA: TGTGCCAGCACAGTAGCGGAATTGACAGATACGCAGTATTTT. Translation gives CASTVAELTDTQYF.

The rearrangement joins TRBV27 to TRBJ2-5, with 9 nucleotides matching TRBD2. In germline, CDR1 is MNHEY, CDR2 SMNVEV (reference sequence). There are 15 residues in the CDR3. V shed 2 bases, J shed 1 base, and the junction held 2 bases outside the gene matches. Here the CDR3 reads CASSLGGLAQETQYF. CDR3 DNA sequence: TGTGCCAGCAGTTTAGGGGGACTAGCCCAAGAGACCCAGTACTTC.

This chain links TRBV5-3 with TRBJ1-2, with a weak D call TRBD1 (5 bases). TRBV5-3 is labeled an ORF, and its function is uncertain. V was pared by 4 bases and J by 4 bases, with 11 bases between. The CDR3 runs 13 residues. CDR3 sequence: CARSPPGLYGYTF. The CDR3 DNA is TGTGCCAGAAGCCCGCCAGGGCTCTATGGCTACACCTTC.

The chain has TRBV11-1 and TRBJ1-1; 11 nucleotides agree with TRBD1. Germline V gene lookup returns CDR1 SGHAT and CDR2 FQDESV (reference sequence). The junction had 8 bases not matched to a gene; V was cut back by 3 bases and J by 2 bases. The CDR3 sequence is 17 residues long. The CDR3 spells CASSFFGTGGVNTEAFF. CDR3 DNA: TGTGCCAGCAGCTTCTTCGGGACAGGGGGTGTCAACACTGAAGCTTTCTTT.

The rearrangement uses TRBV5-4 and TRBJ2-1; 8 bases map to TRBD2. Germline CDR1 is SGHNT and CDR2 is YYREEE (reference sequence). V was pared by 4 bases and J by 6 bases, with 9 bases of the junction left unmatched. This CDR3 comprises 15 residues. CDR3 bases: TGTGCCAGCAGCGCCGTACTAGCGGTCTCCAATGAGCAGTTCTTC. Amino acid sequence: CASSAVLAVSNEQFF.

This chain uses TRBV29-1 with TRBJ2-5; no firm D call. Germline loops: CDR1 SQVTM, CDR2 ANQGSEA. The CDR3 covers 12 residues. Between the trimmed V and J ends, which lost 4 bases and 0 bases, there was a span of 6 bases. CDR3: CSVVGYQETQYF. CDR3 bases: TGCAGCGTTGTCGGGTACCAAGAGACCCAGTACTTC. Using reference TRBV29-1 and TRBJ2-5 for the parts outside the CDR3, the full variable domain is SAVISQKPSRDICQRGTSLTIQCQVDSQVTMMFWYRQQPGQSLTLIATANQGSEATYESGFVIDKFPISRPNLTFSTLTVSNMSPEDSSIYLCSVVGYQETQYFGPGTRLLVL.

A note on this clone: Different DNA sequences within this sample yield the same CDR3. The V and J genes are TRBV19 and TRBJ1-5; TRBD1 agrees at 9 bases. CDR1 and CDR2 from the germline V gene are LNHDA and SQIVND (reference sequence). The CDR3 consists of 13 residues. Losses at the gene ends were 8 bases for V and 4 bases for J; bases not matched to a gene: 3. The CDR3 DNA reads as TGTGCCAGTCGGGACAGGGAAAATCAGCCCCAGCATTTT. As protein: CASRDRENQPQHF.

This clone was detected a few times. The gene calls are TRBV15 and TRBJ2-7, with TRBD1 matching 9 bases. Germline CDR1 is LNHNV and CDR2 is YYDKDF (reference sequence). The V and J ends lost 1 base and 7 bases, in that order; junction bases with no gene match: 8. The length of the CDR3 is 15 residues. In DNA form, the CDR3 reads TGTGCCACCAGCAGAGGGACAGGGGCCTCGAGAGAGCAGTACTTC. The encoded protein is CATSRGTGASREQYF.

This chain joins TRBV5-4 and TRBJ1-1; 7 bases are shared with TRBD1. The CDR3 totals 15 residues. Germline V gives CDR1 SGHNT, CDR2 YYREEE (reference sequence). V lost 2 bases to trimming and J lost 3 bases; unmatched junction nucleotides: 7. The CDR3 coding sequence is TGTGCCAGCAGCTTTAAGTACAGGGGTGACACTGAAGCTTTCTTT. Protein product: CASSFKYRGDTEAFF.

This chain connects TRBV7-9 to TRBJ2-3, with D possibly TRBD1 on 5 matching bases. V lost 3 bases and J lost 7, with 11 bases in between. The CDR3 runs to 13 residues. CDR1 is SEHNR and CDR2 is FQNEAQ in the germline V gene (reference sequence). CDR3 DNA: TGTGCCAGCAGCTTTACAGGAGAGAATACGCAGTATTTT. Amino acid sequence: CASSFTGENTQYF.

DNA of the CDR3: TGTGCTAGTGGGGACAGGGGTGGCAATCAGCCCCAGCATTTT. Its translation: CASGDRGGNQPQHF. The V and J genes are TRBV12-5 and TRBJ1-5; 9 nucleotides match TRBD1. CDR1 LGHNT and CDR2 FRNRAP come from the germline V gene. CDR3 size: 14 residues. J gave up 2 bases and V 6 bases, and 2 bases lay outside the gene matches.